This TCR beta chain derives from a study of blood T cell repertoires in COVID-19 (TCRdb year 2020). In terms of the full investigation: The collaborator samples originated in the United States, Italy and Spain and spanned the acute and convalescent phases of COVID-19. Deeply sampled blood TCRbeta repertoires from subjects exposed to, actively infected with, or recovered from COVID-19 were included in the dataset. Samples came from the ongoing ImmuneRACE study (first 160 participants) plus 1,254 subjects from 6 global collaborators. The repertoires were released in a freely available public database intended as a resource for research on the immune response to SARS-CoV-2. HLA class I and class II types, where available, came from metadata supplied by the sample provider rather than from assay-based typing. The sample metadata nearly always contained a de-identified subject ID, COVID-19 status, age in years and sex. The prospective study material was composed of cDNA or gDNA derived from T cells, B-cell-depleted T cells, or PBMCs.

In the germline V gene, CDR1 corresponds to SGHRS and CDR2 to YFSETQ. At the junction V is shortened by 4 bases and J by 0 bases; bases outside the gene matches: 9. The CDR3, cysteine through phenylalanine, is 18 amino acids long. Only the CDR3 DNA stays, 54 bases, in frame from base 1. Concerning this clone: Its antigen is currently not known. No per-base quality is available; no much larger clone lies one base away.

Study-wide findings and limitations: Clinical and demographic metadata were provided uncurated, with the amount varying by source and participant.

TCRbeta CDR3 regions were amplified from genomic DNA by means of the immunoSEQ Assay, a bias-controlled multiplex PCR. The study's processing was this. The number of nucleated cells in each sample was estimated by amplification of reference gene primers within the assay. To quantify the absolute abundance of each unique TCRbeta CDR3 rearrangement, sequence reads were collapsed and filtered. For each sample, productive Simpson clonality was calculated as the square root of Simpson's diversity index over productive rearrangements. Drawn from immuneACCESS, this table holds only the in-frame rearrangements with V and J called that TCRdb kept. Clones are partly lost; checked studies trace under half to an unresolved V gene and leave the rest unexplained. The D gene and trimming were derived from the DNA, and the V and J assignments and clone size from that table. This sample is represented by some 45,000 clones; roughly four fifths of them were singletons. The ten largest clones capture 23% of the sample.

The collaborating institutions used their own protocols to collect whole blood in K2EDTA tubes. For TCRbeta analysis, collaborators shipped samples as frozen whole blood, isolated PBMCs, or DNA extracted from either of those sample types. Here the chain combines TRBV5-1 and TRBJ2-1, and TRBD2 matches 11 of the central bases. The specimen sequenced was peripheral blood. The source of this sequence is a woman in her fifties or sixties with acute or convalescent COVID-19. The CDR3 has the sequence CASSLTSGGMASYNEQFF. The nucleotide sequence is TGCGCCAGCAGCCTTACTAGCGGGGGAATGGCCTCCTACAATGAGCAGTTCTTC.